These 30 T cell receptor beta chains originate from one sample sequenced in a study of blood T cell repertoires in COVID-19. Clones were read by immunoSEQ multiplex PCR, and TCRdb kept only the in-frame ones, dropping some. The sample has around 43,000 clones; roughly 88% are singletons. Input material: peripheral blood. The receptors were sampled from a woman in her seventies with acute or convalescent COVID-19.

The chain has TRBV4-3 and TRBJ2-5, with TRBD2 identical over 11 bases. The CDR3 is made up of 15 amino acids. In germline, CDR1 is LGHNA, CDR2 YSLEER. Trimming cost V 2 bases and J 5 bases; bases outside gene matches: 4. The DNA of the CDR3 is TGCGCCAGCAGCCAACAACTAGCGGGAGCCGAGACCCAGTACTTC. This sequence encodes CASSQQLAGAETQYF.

V gene TRBV18 combines with J gene TRBJ2-1; 7 bases align to TRBD1. Germline V gives CDR1 KGHSH, CDR2 LQKENI. The CDR3 totals 12 residues. The V gene end was trimmed by 4 bases and the J gene end by 7 bases; junction bases not matched to a gene: 1. This CDR3 reads CASSLQGNEQFF. As DNA, the CDR3 is TGTGCCAGCTCACTACAGGGGAATGAGCAGTTCTTC.

The chain joins TRBV3-1 (or the pseudogene TRBV3-2) to TRBJ1-2; no clear D. This CDR3 is 12 amino acids long. Germline V gene data show CDR1 as LGHDT and CDR2 as YNNKEL (reference sequence). V shed 4 bases and J shed 0 bases, with 3 bases lying between them. Here the CDR3 reads CASSRANYGYTF. CDR3 nucleotides: TGTGCCAGCAGCCGCGCTAACTATGGCTACACCTTC.

The chain couples TRBV27 to TRBJ2-5; 12 bases fit TRBD2. There are 14 residues in the CDR3. Germline trimming cut 4 bases from V and 5 bases from J; bases unmatched to any gene: 2. Germline V gives CDR1 MNHEY, CDR2 SMNVEV (reference sequence). In nucleotides, the CDR3 is TGTGCCAGCAGTTCCCTAGCGGGGGGGGAGACCCAGTACTTC. This codes for CASSSLAGGETQYF.

The chain recombines TRBV3-1 (or the pseudogene TRBV3-2) with TRBJ1-3, with a possible D match to TRBD1 (5 bases). V lost 3 bases, J lost 6 bases, and 9 bases lay in between. Germline assignment: CDR1 LGHDT and CDR2 YNNKEL (reference sequence). The CDR3 covers 13 residues. The CDR3 region has the DNA TGTGCCAGCAGCCACAGGGATTCAAACACCATATATTTT. Residues: CASSHRDSNTIYF.

The V call is TRBV3-1 (or the pseudogene TRBV3-2), the J call TRBJ1-6; D ambiguous. Germline values: CDR1 LGHDT, CDR2 YNNKEL (reference sequence). The CDR3 is 13 amino acids. V lost 4 bases, J lost 8 bases, and 9 bases lay in between. CDR3 nucleotide sequence: TGTGCCAGCAGCCCGACCGAGGATTCACCCCTCCACTTT. Its protein is CASSPTEDSPLHF.

This clone was seen a handful of times. CDR3 sequence reads: CASSIGPGGRNEQFF. CDR3 coding DNA: TGTGCCAGTAGTATTGGGCCTGGCGGGAGGAATGAGCAGTTCTTC. The chain combines TRBV19 with TRBJ2-1, with TRBD2 matching over 8 bases. CDR1 and CDR2 from the germline V gene are LNHDA and SQIVND (reference sequence). The CDR3 runs to 15 residues. Trimming at V came to 3 bases and at J to 7 bases, leaving 8 bases not matched to a gene.

The rearrangement uses TRBV2 and TRBJ1-2, with 7 positions matching TRBD1. The CDR3 totals 16 residues. J lost 4 bases, V lost 11 bases, and 19 bases had no gene match. Germline V CDR1 and CDR2: SNHLY, FYNNEI. The CDR3 DNA reads as TGTGCCGACTCCGGGACAGACCGACTTAAAAGCTATGGCTACACCTTC. Its translation: CADSGTDRLKSYGYTF.

A word on this clone: This sample also contains other DNA sequences that code for the same CDR3. This chain links TRBV15 with TRBJ2-6; the D is unclear. Germline V gene data show CDR1 as LNHNV and CDR2 as YYDKDF (reference sequence). The ends were cut back, 3 bases at V and 2 bases at J, with 2 bases in the middle. The CDR3 covers 13 residues. CDR3 coding DNA: TGTGCCACCAGCAGCGCTGGGGCCAACGTCCTGACTTTC. Translated: CATSSAGANVLTF.

This clone is a singleton in its sample. The chain uses TRBV7-2 and TRBJ1-1; D not certain. Looked up from germline, CDR1 is SGHTA and CDR2 is FQGNSA. The ends were cut back, 2 bases at V and 0 bases at J, with 13 bases in the middle. CDR3 length: 16 amino acids. For the CDR3, the DNA is TGTGCCAGCAGCTTAAGTCCAGAAAACATGAACACTGAAGCTTTCTTT. Translating it yields CASSLSPENMNTEAFF.

V gene TRBV5-6 combines with J gene TRBJ2-3, with 8 positions matching TRBD2. V gave up 0 bases and J gave up 6 bases; unmatched junction bases: 6. CDR1 is SGHDT and CDR2 is YYEEEE in the germline V gene. There are 15 residues in the CDR3. The CDR3 DNA is TGTGCCAGCAGCTTGGCCAGCGGGAGTAGGGATACGCAGTATTTT. It specifies CASSLASGSRDTQYF.

The chain is built from TRBV7-2 and TRBJ2-3; no reliable D call. V lost 4 bases, J lost 1 base, and 6 bases lay in between. The CDR3 is 13 residues long. Looked up from germline, CDR1 is SGHTA and CDR2 is FQGNSA. CDR3 in DNA: TGTGCCAGCAGCTCCGTTGGCACAGATACGCAGTATTTT. It encodes CASSSVGTDTQYF.

The chain recombines TRBV7-2 with TRBJ1-1, with 9 bases that match TRBD1. The CDR3 has 13 amino acids. J lost 5 bases, V lost 5 bases, and 3 bases had no gene match. Germline CDR1 SGHTA, CDR2 FQGNSA. The CDR3 reads CASSEGTGTEAFF. The CDR3 DNA reads as TGTGCCAGCAGCGAAGGGACAGGGACTGAAGCTTTCTTT. Using reference TRBV7-2 and TRBJ1-1 for the parts outside the CDR3, the full variable domain is GAGVSQSPSNKVTEKGKDVELRCDPISGHTALYWYRQSLGQGLEFLIYFQGNSAPDKSGLPSDRFSAERTGGSVSTLTIQRTQQEDSAVYLCASSEGTGTEAFFGQGTRLTVV.

This clone has only one observation. The chain combines TRBV9 with TRBJ2-3, with D hard to call. Germline CDR1 is SGDLS and CDR2 is YYNGEE. CDR3 length: 13 residues. V was clipped by 4 bases and J by 0 bases, with 6 bases between them. CDR3 nucleotide sequence: TGTGCCAGCAGCCTCTCTAGCACAGATACGCAGTATTTT. The encoded protein is CASSLSSTDTQYF.

The J gene is TRBJ2-1, the V gene TRBV9; possibly TRBD1 for D (7 bases). This CDR3 comprises 14 residues. Germline lookup yields CDR1 SGDLS and CDR2 YYNGEE. Deletions cut 6 bases from V and 7 bases from J, with 17 bases between. The CDR3 sequence: CASTPGGWVNEQFF. In DNA, the CDR3 is TGTGCCAGCACCCCAGGGGGGTGGGTTAATGAGCAGTTCTTC.

This chain joins TRBV5-6 and TRBJ1-1, with 7 bases lining up with TRBD1. This CDR3 is built from 15 residues. Per the germline V gene, CDR1 is SGHDT and CDR2 is YYEEEE. V was pared by 4 bases and J by 0 bases, with 6 bases of the junction left unmatched. The CDR3 DNA reads as TGTGCCAGCAGCCTTACGGGACAGATGAACACTGAAGCTTTCTTT. Translating gives CASSLTGQMNTEAFF.

The chain carries TRBV7-8 and TRBJ2-2; no reliable D call. Germline CDR1 is SGHVS and CDR2 is FQNEAQ. CDR3 length: 14 residues. The V gene lost 3 bases and the J gene lost 1 base, with 6 bases spanning the gap. CDR3 nucleotides: TGTGCCAGCAGCTTGGCAGGGAACACCGGGGAGCTGTTTTTT. This translates into CASSLAGNTGELFF.

This clone was seen just once. The gene calls are TRBV18 and TRBJ2-2; TRBD2 agrees at 11 bases. Losses at the gene ends were 2 bases for V and 3 bases for J; bases not matched to a gene: 5. The CDR3 consists of 17 residues. Germline-derived CDR1 and CDR2 are KGHSH and LQKENI. CDR3 protein: CASSPTSGGPYTGELFF. As DNA, the CDR3 is TGTGCCAGCTCACCAACTAGCGGGGGCCCTTACACCGGGGAGCTGTTTTTT.

The chain is built from TRBV6-6 and TRBJ1-5; perhaps TRBD1 as D (5 bases). CDR1 MNHNY and CDR2 SVGAGI come from the germline V gene (reference sequence). The germline V and J ends were trimmed by 6 bases and 2 bases, with 14 bases remaining between them. The CDR3 is 15 residues long. This CDR3 is CASRGRGGGNQPQHF. In nucleotides, the CDR3 is TGTGCCAGCAGGGGGAGGGGAGGGGGCAATCAGCCCCAGCATTTT.

The gene calls are TRBV7-2 and TRBJ2-5; 7 nucleotides align to TRBD2. Germline values: CDR1 SGHTA, CDR2 FQGNSA. Trimming at V came to 2 bases and at J to 4 bases, leaving 1 base not matched to a gene. The CDR3 length is 13 residues. The DNA of the CDR3 is TGTGCCAGCAGCTTACCTAGCGGAGAGACCCAGTACTTC. Translated: CASSLPSGETQYF.

The V call is TRBV24-1, the J call TRBJ2-1; 8 bases fit TRBD2. The germline V gene encodes CDR1 KGHDR and CDR2 SFDVKD. V shed 1 base, J shed 0 bases, and the junction held 4 bases outside the gene matches. The CDR3 totals 17 residues. The CDR3 spells CATSDFGRAGSYNEQFF. The CDR3 DNA reads TGTGCCACCAGTGATTTCGGGAGGGCGGGCTCCTACAATGAGCAGTTCTTC.

This clone is judged medium-sized. The J gene is TRBJ2-2, the V gene TRBV14, with TRBD2 as a possible D gene (6 bases). V lost 6 bases and J lost 7, with 12 bases in between. The CDR3 has 13 amino acids. The germline CDR1 and CDR2 sequences are SGHDN and FVKESK. The CDR3 region is CASRTWGVGELFF. CDR3 nucleotides: TGTGCCAGCAGAACCTGGGGGGTCGGGGAGCTGTTTTTT.

This chain connects TRBV18 to TRBJ2-1; TRBD2 matches 8 bases. The V gene's germline CDR1 is KGHSH and CDR2 LQKENI. J lost 0 bases, V lost 2 bases, and 3 bases had no gene match. The CDR3 length is 16 residues. CDR3 loop: CASSPIAGSSYNEQFF. CDR3 DNA: TGTGCCAGCTCACCAATAGCGGGGTCCTCCTACAATGAGCAGTTCTTC.

The chain has TRBV4-1 and TRBJ2-7, with D perhaps matching TRBD2 (5 bases). Germline V gene data show CDR1 as MGHRA and CDR2 as YSYEKL. This CDR3 comprises 14 residues. V gave up 0 bases and J gave up 2 bases, with 8 bases separating them. DNA for the CDR3: TGCGCCAGCAGCCAAGAGGACGGGGCCTACGAGCAGTACGTC. It codes for CASSQEDGAYEQYV.

As regards this clone: The sample holds other DNA sequences that translate to the same CDR3. This chain joins TRBV11-3 and TRBJ2-7; possibly TRBD1 for D (5 bases). CDR3 length: 14 residues. Germline values: CDR1 SGHNT, CDR2 YENEEA. Trimming stripped 3 bases from V and 1 base from J, with 10 bases between. The CDR3 loop is CASSFRGGSYEQYV. CDR3 coding DNA: TGTGCCAGCAGCTTTAGGGGTGGGTCCTACGAGCAGTACGTC.

The chain joins TRBV15 to TRBJ2-1, with D possibly TRBD2 on 5 matching bases. The length of the CDR3 is 17 residues. V was cut by 0 bases and J by 4 bases, with 16 bases left in between. The germline V gene encodes CDR1 LNHNV and CDR2 YYDKDF (reference sequence). DNA of the CDR3: TGTGCCACCAGCAGAGAAGACTGGGAAAAGCGGTACAATGAGCAGTTCTTC. It specifies CATSREDWEKRYNEQFF.

The chain carries TRBV11-2 and TRBJ2-3, with D perhaps matching TRBD2 (6 bases). The CDR3 is 17 amino acids. V lost 5 bases, J lost 0 bases, and 18 bases lay in between. Germline V gene lookup returns CDR1 SGHAT and CDR2 FQNNGV. CDR3 nucleotide sequence: TGTGCCAGCAGCCCCCCGGGAGTAGGTCCCAGCACAGATACGCAGTATTTT. It is translated as CASSPPGVGPSTDTQYF.

The chain couples TRBV19 to TRBJ1-6, with a weak D call TRBD1 (5 bases). Germline CDR1 reads LNHDA; CDR2 reads SQIVND (reference sequence). This CDR3 spans 14 amino acids. Trimming took off 4 bases at V and 4 bases at J, with 8 bases between the two ends. The CDR3 spells CASSKTDYNSPLHF. CDR3 in DNA: TGTGCCAGTAGTAAGACAGATTATAATTCACCCCTCCACTTT. The full variable domain, in which reference TRBV19 and TRBJ1-6 provide the parts outside the CDR3, is DGGITQSPKYLFRKEGQNVTLSCEQNLNHDAMYWYRQDPGQGLRLIYYSQIVNDFQKGDIAEGYSVSREKKESFPLTVTSAQKNPTAFYLCASSKTDYNSPLHFGNGTRLTVT.

V is TRBV6-1 and J is TRBJ2-1; 7 bases map to TRBD1. CDR3 size: 17 residues. Germline CDR1 reads MNHNS; CDR2 reads SASEGT. After removal of 2 bases from V and 4 bases from J, the junction contained 11 bases not matched to a gene. The chain's CDR3 is CASSEPAGGTVYNEQFF. In nucleotides, the CDR3 is TGTGCCAGCAGTGAACCGGCGGGTGGGACAGTTTACAATGAGCAGTTCTTC.

This clone showed up just a few times. The chain combines TRBV19 with TRBJ1-1; D gene ambiguous. Trimming pared 1 base from V and 2 bases from J, leaving 23 bases between. In germline, CDR1 is LNHDA, CDR2 SQIVND (reference sequence). There are 19 residues in the CDR3. The CDR3, as DNA: TGTGCCAGTAGTATAGTGGTTATGCCTACACCTCTAGGTAACACTGAAGCTTTCTTT. Its translation: CASSIVVMPTPLGNTEAFF. Complete variable domain (other parts from reference TRBV19 and TRBJ1-1): DGGITQSPKYLFRKEGQNVTLSCEQNLNHDAMYWYRQDPGQGLRLIYYSQIVNDFQKGDIAEGYSVSREKKESFPLTVTSAQKNPTAFYLCASSIVVMPTPLGNTEAFFGQGTRLTVV.